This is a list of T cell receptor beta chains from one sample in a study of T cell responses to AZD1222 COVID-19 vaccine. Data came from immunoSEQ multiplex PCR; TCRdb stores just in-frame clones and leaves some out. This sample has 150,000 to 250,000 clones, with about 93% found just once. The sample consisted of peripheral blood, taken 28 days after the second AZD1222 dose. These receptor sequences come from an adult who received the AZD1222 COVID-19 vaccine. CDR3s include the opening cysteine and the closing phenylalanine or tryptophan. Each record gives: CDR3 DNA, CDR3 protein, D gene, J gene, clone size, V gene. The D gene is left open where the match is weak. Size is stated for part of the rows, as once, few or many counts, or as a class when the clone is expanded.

CDR3nt: TGTGCCACCAAGGTCTCAAGGACAGCGGGTTTGAATGAGCAGTTCTTC; CDR3aa: CATKVSRTAGLNEQFF; d_gene: NA; j_gene: TRBJ2-1; abundance: once; v_gene: TRBV15
CDR3nt: TGTGCCAGCAGTGGGTCAGGGTGGGAGAAACTGTTTTTT; CDR3aa: CASSGSGWEKLFF; d_gene: NA; j_gene: TRBJ1-4; abundance: NA; v_gene: TRBV25-1
CDR3nt: TGTGCCAGCAGCTTAACCCGGCCAGGGGACTACCCCGGGGGATACGAGCAGTACTTC; CDR3aa: CASSLTRPGDYPGGYEQYF; d_gene: NA; j_gene: TRBJ2-7; abundance: NA; v_gene: TRBV7-9
CDR3nt: TGTGCCACCAGCAGAGAGACCAGGGGACCGGGAACCTACGAGCAGTACTTC; CDR3aa: CATSRETRGPGTYEQYF; d_gene: NA; j_gene: TRBJ2-7; abundance: NA; v_gene: TRBV15
CDR3nt: TGTGCCAGCAGCTTGCAGGGATTGTCACCCCTCCACTTT; CDR3aa: CASSLQGLSPLHF; d_gene: NA; j_gene: TRBJ1-6; abundance: NA; v_gene: TRBV7-9
CDR3nt: TGTGCCAGCAGTTACTCTCGGGACACGAGTTGGTACGAGCAGTACTTC; CDR3aa: CASSYSRDTSWYEQYF; d_gene: NA; j_gene: TRBJ2-7; abundance: NA; v_gene: TRBV6-5
CDR3nt: TGTGCCAGTAGTAAGGAGGGGCACGAGCAGTACTTC; CDR3aa: CASSKEGHEQYF; d_gene: NA; j_gene: TRBJ2-7; abundance: NA; v_gene: TRBV19
CDR3nt: TGTGCCAGCAGTTTGACAGAGAACACTGAAGCTTTCTTT; CDR3aa: CASSLTENTEAFF; d_gene: NA; j_gene: TRBJ1-1; abundance: NA; v_gene: TRBV7-9
CDR3nt: TGTGCCAGCAAAGGGGGTCAGTTCGCTGAAGCTTTCTTT; CDR3aa: CASKGGQFAEAFF; d_gene: NA; j_gene: TRBJ1-1; abundance: NA; v_gene: TRBV14
CDR3nt: TGTGCCAGTAAGAAGGACAGGTTGAATAATTCACCCCTCCACTTT; CDR3aa: CASKKDRLNNSPLHF; d_gene: TRBD1; j_gene: TRBJ1-6; abundance: NA; v_gene: TRBV19
CDR3nt: TGTGCCAGCAGCACCGGGGGGCCTACTGAGCAGTTCTTC; CDR3aa: CASSTGGPTEQFF; d_gene: NA; j_gene: TRBJ2-1; abundance: NA; v_gene: TRBV5-6
CDR3nt: TGCAGTGCTCGCAAGGGAGATACGCAGTATTTT; CDR3aa: CSARKGDTQYF; d_gene: NA; j_gene: TRBJ2-3; abundance: once; v_gene: TRBV20-1
CDR3nt: TGTGCCACCAGTGATCCCCAATCTGGCTACACCTTC; CDR3aa: CATSDPQSGYTF; d_gene: NA; j_gene: TRBJ1-2; abundance: NA; v_gene: TRBV24-1
CDR3nt: TGTGCCTGGAGTGGTTTCAAGAGCTCTGGAAACACCATATATTTT; CDR3aa: CAWSGFKSSGNTIYF; d_gene: NA; j_gene: TRBJ1-3; abundance: NA; v_gene: TRBV30
CDR3nt: TGTGCCAGCAGCAAAACGGGGAGTAGCACAGATACGCAGTATTTT; CDR3aa: CASSKTGSSTDTQYF; d_gene: NA; j_gene: TRBJ2-3; abundance: NA; v_gene: TRBV21-1
CDR3nt: TGTGCCAGCAGTCCCCAGGGGAGTACGGCCCTCCACTTT; CDR3aa: CASSPQGSTALHF; d_gene: NA; j_gene: TRBJ1-6; abundance: NA; v_gene: TRBV7-2
CDR3nt: TGTGCCAGCAGCCGAACAGGGTTATCGAATGAGCAGTTCTTC; CDR3aa: CASSRTGLSNEQFF; d_gene: NA; j_gene: TRBJ2-1; abundance: NA; v_gene: TRBV7-9
CDR3nt: TGTGCCACCAACAAGGGGCAGGACTATGGCTACACCTTC; CDR3aa: CATNKGQDYGYTF; d_gene: NA; j_gene: TRBJ1-2; abundance: NA; v_gene: TRBV24-1
CDR3nt: TGTGCCAGCAGCTTGGGCGGGGGAAATACAGATACGCAGTATTTT; CDR3aa: CASSLGGGNTDTQYF; d_gene: TRBD2; j_gene: TRBJ2-3; abundance: NA; v_gene: TRBV11-3
CDR3nt: TGTGCCAGCAGCCAAAAAGTAGGGGCAGGTTTGAGGGGAAGCTACACCTTC; CDR3aa: CASSQKVGAGLRGSYTF; d_gene: NA; j_gene: TRBJ1-2; abundance: NA; v_gene: TRBV3-1/TRBV3-2
CDR3nt: TGTGCCAGCAGTGCAACCGGGGGCCTAGGGGGCACTGAAGCTTTCTTT; CDR3aa: CASSATGGLGGTEAFF; d_gene: NA; j_gene: TRBJ1-1; abundance: NA; v_gene: TRBV9
CDR3nt: TGTGCCAGCAGCTTCCTTAGGACAGGGGGCAATGAGCAGTTCTTC; CDR3aa: CASSFLRTGGNEQFF; d_gene: TRBD1; j_gene: TRBJ2-1; abundance: NA; v_gene: TRBV7-9
CDR3nt: TGTGCCAGCAGTTTAATGTTCGGCAGCCAAGAGACCCAGTACTTC; CDR3aa: CASSLMFGSQETQYF; d_gene: NA; j_gene: TRBJ2-5; abundance: NA; v_gene: TRBV27
CDR3nt: TGTGCCCTCAAAATCGCTGGCCTTGGGGGGACTGAAGCTTTCTTT; CDR3aa: CALKIAGLGGTEAFF; d_gene: NA; j_gene: TRBJ1-1; abundance: NA; v_gene: TRBV19
CDR3nt: TGCGCCAGCAGCCTTGGGGCAGGAGCGGAGAACACCATATATTTT; CDR3aa: CASSLGAGAENTIYF; d_gene: NA; j_gene: TRBJ1-3; abundance: NA; v_gene: TRBV5-1
CDR3nt: TGTGCCAGCAGCGTAGAACAGGGTGGGTCACCCCTCCACTTT; CDR3aa: CASSVEQGGSPLHF; d_gene: NA; j_gene: TRBJ1-6; abundance: NA; v_gene: TRBV9
CDR3nt: TGTGCCAGCTCATCTCCTGGACTAGCGGGGGGCAATGAGCAGTTCTTC; CDR3aa: CASSSPGLAGGNEQFF; d_gene: TRBD2; j_gene: TRBJ2-1; abundance: NA; v_gene: TRBV18
CDR3nt: TGTGCCAGCAGTTCCGGACAGGGCTACGAGCAGTACTTC; CDR3aa: CASSSGQGYEQYF; d_gene: TRBD1; j_gene: TRBJ2-7; abundance: once; v_gene: TRBV27
CDR3nt: TGTGCCAGCAGGAGGGATGTCGGACAGGGGGCCTCCTATAATTCACCCCTCCACTTT; CDR3aa: CASRRDVGQGASYNSPLHF; d_gene: TRBD1; j_gene: TRBJ1-6; abundance: NA; v_gene: TRBV6-4
CDR3nt: TGTGCCAGCAAGGACAGGGGGCCGAACACTGAAGCTTTCTTT; CDR3aa: CASKDRGPNTEAFF; d_gene: TRBD1; j_gene: TRBJ1-1; abundance: NA; v_gene: TRBV2
CDR3nt: TGTGCCAGCAGCTTGGGGGGTAGCCCCATCCCAAATGGCTACACCTTC; CDR3aa: CASSLGGSPIPNGYTF; d_gene: NA; j_gene: TRBJ1-2; abundance: NA; v_gene: TRBV5-4
CDR3nt: TGCAGCGCTTTACAGGGGCGAGTCGATGAGCAGTTCTTC; CDR3aa: CSALQGRVDEQFF; d_gene: TRBD1; j_gene: TRBJ2-1; abundance: NA; v_gene: TRBV29-1
CDR3nt: TGTGCCAGCAGCCAAGTGGTCGTCGGGGAGCTGTTTTTT; CDR3aa: CASSQVVVGELFF; d_gene: NA; j_gene: TRBJ2-2; abundance: NA; v_gene: TRBV3-1/TRBV3-2
CDR3nt: TGTGCCGTCCAGGCGATAACCGGGGAGCTGTTTTTT; CDR3aa: CAVQAITGELFF; d_gene: NA; j_gene: TRBJ2-2; abundance: NA; v_gene: TRBV6-5
CDR3nt: TGTGCCAGCAGCTGGGACAGGGGGCAGGCTTACAATGAGCAGTTCTTC; CDR3aa: CASSWDRGQAYNEQFF; d_gene: TRBD1; j_gene: TRBJ2-1; abundance: NA; v_gene: TRBV5-6
CDR3nt: TGTGCCAGCAGTGAAGCATCGGGGGCACGGGGCTACACCTTC; CDR3aa: CASSEASGARGYTF; d_gene: NA; j_gene: TRBJ1-2; abundance: NA; v_gene: TRBV6-1
CDR3nt: TGTGCCAGCAGTTACAACTATCAAGCGACCTACGAGCAGTACTTC; CDR3aa: CASSYNYQATYEQYF; d_gene: NA; j_gene: TRBJ2-7; abundance: NA; v_gene: TRBV6-6
CDR3nt: TGTGCCAGCCGAACAGGGCCTGCTGGAAACACCATATATTTT; CDR3aa: CASRTGPAGNTIYF; d_gene: NA; j_gene: TRBJ1-3; abundance: NA; v_gene: TRBV27
CDR3nt: TGCGCCAGCAGCCAAGGTCTTGGGGGTACCTCCTATAATTCACCCCTCCACTTT; CDR3aa: CASSQGLGGTSYNSPLHF; d_gene: NA; j_gene: TRBJ1-6; abundance: NA; v_gene: TRBV4-3
CDR3nt: TGTGCCAGCAGCTTAGCACGTCATTTTACCGGGGAGCTGTTTTTT; CDR3aa: CASSLARHFTGELFF; d_gene: NA; j_gene: TRBJ2-2; abundance: NA; v_gene: TRBV7-2
CDR3nt: TGTGCCAGCAGCCAATACAGGGTCACCGGGGAGCTGTTTTTT; CDR3aa: CASSQYRVTGELFF; d_gene: NA; j_gene: TRBJ2-2; abundance: NA; v_gene: TRBV14
CDR3nt: TGTGCCAGTAGTATAGATCAGAGGGGGGCGGTTGGACAGCCCCAGCATTTT; CDR3aa: CASSIDQRGAVGQPQHF; d_gene: NA; j_gene: TRBJ1-5; abundance: NA; v_gene: TRBV19
CDR3nt: TGCGCCAGCAGCCGACAGGGCCCTAACAATGAGCAGTTCTTC; CDR3aa: CASSRQGPNNEQFF; d_gene: TRBD1; j_gene: TRBJ2-1; abundance: NA; v_gene: TRBV5-1
CDR3nt: TGTGCCAGTCACGCCGGCACCGATTACAATGAGCAGTTCTTC; CDR3aa: CASHAGTDYNEQFF; d_gene: NA; j_gene: TRBJ2-1; abundance: NA; v_gene: TRBV19